The next 13 T cell receptor beta chains were all read from a single sample in a study of blood T cell repertoires in COVID-19 (dated by TCRdb to about 2020). Library construction relied on the immunoSEQ multiplex PCR assay. Entries here come from immuneACCESS through TCRdb and include only in-frame sequences with V and J called. Some clones fail to appear in such tables; in the studies checked, an unresolved V gene covers under half of the shortfall, and the cause of the remainder is unknown. This sample comprises about 110,000 clones, 65% to 85% of them detected only once. Clones ranked in the top ten supply roughly 0.83% of the sample. Sequencing was performed on peripheral blood. These receptors were obtained from a woman aged 70-85 years with acute or convalescent COVID-19.

This chain links TRBV5-1 with TRBJ1-1, with 8 bases fitting TRBD1. Losses at the gene ends were 2 bases for V and 5 bases for J; bases not matched to a gene: 8. This CDR3 has 15 residues. Germline CDR1 reads SGHRS; CDR2 reads YFSETQ. Here the CDR3 reads CASSFNTGGKTEAFF. The CDR3 DNA follows: TGCGCCAGCAGCTTTAATACAGGGGGGAAAACTGAAGCTTTCTTT.

The V call is TRBV28, the J call TRBJ1-2; D ambiguous. CDR3 length: 14 residues. Per the germline V gene, CDR1 is MDHEN and CDR2 is SYDVKM. The V gene lost 4 bases and the J gene lost 8 bases, with 17 bases spanning the gap. CDR3 nucleotides: TGTGCCAGCAGTTCCCTCGGTCAGGTCGAGGGCTACACCTTC. Amino acid sequence: CASSSLGQVEGYTF.

This chain uses TRBV27 with TRBJ1-2; no reliable D call. Germline assignment: CDR1 MNHEY and CDR2 SMNVEV (reference sequence). Trimming removed 6 bases at V and 6 bases at J, with 14 bases between. The CDR3 is made up of 13 amino acids. CDR3: CASSPGTRNGYTF. The CDR3, as DNA: TGTGCCAGCAGCCCGGGAACCCGAAATGGCTACACCTTC.

The rearrangement uses TRBV2 and TRBJ2-7; the D is unclear. The length of the CDR3 is 15 residues. Deletions cut 3 bases from V and 0 bases from J, with 12 bases between. The germline V gene has CDR1 SNHLY and CDR2 FYNNEI. The CDR3 DNA sequence: TGTGCCAGCAGTGACCTCAGGCTCAGCTCCTACGAGCAGTACTTC. Residues: CASSDLRLSSYEQYF.

The genes are TRBV6-5 and TRBJ1-1, with D hard to call. CDR3 length equals 12 residues. CDR1 is MNHEY and CDR2 is SVGAGI in the germline V gene. V was shortened by 8 bases and J by 2 bases, with 9 bases between the two germline ends. CDR3: CASCAPNTEAFF. CDR3 bases: TGTGCCAGCTGCGCCCCTAACACTGAAGCTTTCTTT.

On this clone: The identical CDR3 is also encoded by other nucleotide sequences in the sample. This chain links TRBV5-1 with TRBJ2-7; 7 bases are shared with TRBD1. Trimming at V came to 3 bases and at J to 4 bases, leaving 1 base not matched to a gene. This CDR3 is built from 12 residues. Per the germline V gene, CDR1 is SGHRS and CDR2 is YFSETQ. The chain's CDR3 is CASSWTGYEQYF. DNA for the CDR3: TGCGCCAGCAGCTGGACAGGATACGAGCAGTACTTC.

This clone appeared a few times. This chain connects TRBV9 to TRBJ2-1, with 7 bases that match TRBD1. Germline trimming cut 3 bases from V and 6 bases from J; bases unmatched to any gene: 9. This CDR3 has 15 residues. Germline values: CDR1 SGDLS, CDR2 YYNGEE. The CDR3 bases are TGTGCCAGCAGCGGTACAGGGGACGTCGGCAATGAGCAGTTCTTC. This translates into CASSGTGDVGNEQFF.

This clone turned up a few times. The V gene is TRBV19, the J gene TRBJ2-3, with 12 bases aligning to TRBD1. J lost 1 base, V lost 4 bases, and 3 bases had no gene match. Per germline, CDR1 LNHDA and CDR2 SQIVND (reference sequence). This CDR3 has 16 amino acids. The CDR3 is CASSTGTGGGTDTQYF. For the CDR3, the DNA is TGTGCCAGTAGTACCGGGACAGGGGGCGGCACAGATACGCAGTATTTT.

With respect to this clone: Other DNA sequences in this sample translate to the same CDR3. The chain uses TRBV3-1 (or the pseudogene TRBV3-2) and TRBJ1-1; no clear D gene. The CDR3 contains 13 residues. Trimming shortened V by 4 bases and J by 1 base, and 7 bases separated the two germline ends. Germline V gene sequence: CDR1 LGHDT, CDR2 YNNKEL (reference sequence). CDR3 sequence reads: CASSPTGNTEAFF. The DNA for the CDR3 is TGTGCCAGCAGCCCGACGGGGAACACTGAAGCTTTCTTT.

A word on this clone: Relative to the germline gene, one junction end is altered; a read error may explain this. The V call is TRBV19, the J call TRBJ2-1; 9 bases map to TRBD2. The CDR3 spans 15 residues. Germline V CDR1 and CDR2: LNHDA, SQIVND (reference sequence). The CDR3 DNA reads as TGTGCCAGTAGGATAGCGGGGGTCGGTTTAAATGAGCAGTTCTTC. It encodes CASRIAGVGLNEQFF. The full variable domain, completed using reference TRBV19 and TRBJ2-1, is DGGITQSPKYLFRKEGQNVTLSCEQNLNHDAMYWYRQDPGQGLRLIYYSQIVNDFQKGDIAEGYSVSREKKESFPLTVTSAQKNPTAFYLCASRIAGVGLNEQFFGPGTRLTVL.

V and J are TRBV11-3 and TRBJ2-5; 9 nucleotides agree with TRBD1. The CDR3 is 15 residues long. Unmatched junction bases numbered 5, after V lost 5 bases and J lost 1 base. CDR1 is SGHNT, CDR2 YENEEA, per germline. The CDR3 bases are TGTGCCAGCAGCCGGGGACAGGGTGGCCAAGAGACCCAGTACTTC. This gives the protein CASSRGQGGQETQYF.

V is TRBV19 and J is TRBJ2-3; TRBD2 is a possible D gene (8 bases). Deletions cut 7 bases from V and 0 bases from J, with 14 bases between. Germline-derived CDR1 and CDR2 are LNHDA and SQIVND (reference sequence). The CDR3 runs 15 residues. The CDR3 region is CASIPGGGSTDTQYF. The CDR3 DNA sequence: TGTGCCAGTATCCCGGGAGGGGGCAGCACAGATACGCAGTATTTT.

The chain has TRBV19 and TRBJ2-1, with 7 nucleotides matching TRBD2. The CDR3 loop spans 14 amino acids. The V gene end was trimmed by 9 bases and the J gene end by 2 bases; junction bases not matched to a gene: 7. Germline CDR1 reads LNHDA; CDR2 reads SQIVND (reference sequence). DNA of the CDR3: TGTGCCAGCAAAATGGGGGGGGCCTACAATGAGCAGTTCTTC. This encodes CASKMGGAYNEQFF.